This entry lists 5 T cell receptor beta chains sequenced from one sample in a study of naive and memory T cell subsets. An equimolar mix of two oligonucleotides served as the beta constant-region primer for TRBC1 and TRBC2. From the UMI-ligation and nested PCR reads, TCRdb called clonotypes with MiXCR, one entry per CDR3 protein. This table holds thousands of distinct CDR3 sequences, around 7.2% found once. Sequenced input: CD4+ TEMRA cells from blood. Subset here: effector memory re-expressing CD45RA, CD45RA+ CD27-. All receptors derive from a human donor in good health.

This clonotype has ten or more counts. This chain connects TRBV2 to TRBJ2-1; possible D gene TRBD2, 5 bases. V was clipped by 8 bases and J by 2 bases, with 19 bases between them. Germline CDR1 SNHLY, CDR2 FYNNEI. The CDR3 covers 16 residues. The CDR3 DNA is TGTGCCAGCGTAGCGACGGGCGTCGCCGCCTACAATGAGCAGTTCTTC. The encoded protein is CASVATGVAAYNEQFF.

Of note for this clonotype: Sequence at one end of the junction differs from germline and may be a read error. This chain links TRBV12-3 or TRBV12-4 with TRBJ2-2; possible D gene TRBD1, 7 bases. The CDR3 totals 16 residues. The CDR3 region has the DNA TGTGCCAGCACCATCGGAGGGGCAGGGGGAACCGGGGAGCCGTTTTTT. Its translation: CASTIGGAGGTGEPFF.

This clonotype was seen repeatedly, ten times or more. The V call is TRBV29-1, the J call TRBJ1-1, with a possible D match to TRBD1 (6 bases). Germline CDR1 reads SQVTM; CDR2 reads ANQGSEA. The length of the CDR3 is 12 residues. V was cut by 5 bases and J by 3 bases, with 10 bases left in between. The DNA for the CDR3 is TGCAGCGTTCAGCGGACAGACACTGAAGCTTTCTTT. Translating gives CSVQRTDTEAFF.

This clonotype has ten or more counts. The rearrangement links TRBV5-1 to TRBJ2-3; no firm D call. Looked up from germline, CDR1 is SGHRS and CDR2 is YFSETQ. This CDR3 spans 18 amino acids. V shed 2 bases and J shed 0 bases, with 19 bases lying between them. The chain's CDR3 is CASSFQPTRNTSTDTQYF. The CDR3 region has the DNA TGCGCCAGCAGCTTTCAACCGACCAGGAATACTAGCACAGATACGCAGTATTTT.

Only a few counts were recorded for this clonotype. The chain employs TRBV5-6 and TRBJ1-1; a possible D gene is TRBD1 (5 bases). Germline lookup yields CDR1 SGHDT and CDR2 YYEEEE. This CDR3 has 16 residues. The V and J ends lost 2 bases and 10 bases respectively, with 24 bases between them. CDR3 nucleotides: TGTGCCAGCAGCTTTTTCAATCCCGGGGCCCCCTACGGAGCTTTCTTT. Translated: CASSFFNPGAPYGAFF.